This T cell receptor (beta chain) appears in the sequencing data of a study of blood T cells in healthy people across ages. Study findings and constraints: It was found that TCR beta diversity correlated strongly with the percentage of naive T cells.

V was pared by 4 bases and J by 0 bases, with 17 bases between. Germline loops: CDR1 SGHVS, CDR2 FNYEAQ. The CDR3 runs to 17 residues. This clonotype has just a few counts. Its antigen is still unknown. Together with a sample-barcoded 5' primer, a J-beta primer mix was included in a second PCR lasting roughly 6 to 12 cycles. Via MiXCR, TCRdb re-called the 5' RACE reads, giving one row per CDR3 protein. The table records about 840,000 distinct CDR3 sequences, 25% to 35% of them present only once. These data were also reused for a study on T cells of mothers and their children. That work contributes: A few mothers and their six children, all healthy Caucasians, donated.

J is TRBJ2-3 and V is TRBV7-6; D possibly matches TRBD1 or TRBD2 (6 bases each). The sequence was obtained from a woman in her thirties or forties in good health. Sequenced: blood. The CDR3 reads CASSSAGGPTSTDTQYF. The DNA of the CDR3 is TGTGCCAGCAGCTCCGCTGGGGGGCCGACGAGCACAGATACGCAGTATTTT.